The 9 T cell receptor beta chains below all came from one sample that was sequenced in a study of CXCR3-negative and CXCR3-positive naive CD8 T cells. Study-wide results and caveats: Hydrophobicity of TRB CDR3s was greater in CXCR3-positive naive cells than in CXCR3-negative naive cells.

The method, 5' RACE with UMI labels, was used to prepare the TRB cDNA libraries. TCRdb processed the 5' RACE reads again and assigns one entry to each CDR3 protein, with no DNA. The sample holds more than 70,000 distinct CDR3 sequences. No antigen is known for these receptors. The material sequenced was naive CXCR3+ CD8+ T cells from blood. As to subset: CD45RO-CCR7+CD27+CD95- naive CD8+ T cells expressing CXCR3 (TNR3+). The source is a human donor in good health. Some clones in this sample may be carry-over from other donors' samples.

The chain joins TRBV28 to TRBJ2-3; TCRdb's D gene call, TRBD2, goes unchecked for lack of DNA. The CDR3 totals 15 residues. Per germline, CDR1 MDHEN and CDR2 SYDVKM. CDR3 sequence reads: CASSSLERAADTQYF.

The chain uses TRBV27 and TRBJ1-6; the D call of TRBD1 rests on TCRdb alone, since no DNA is present to check it. This CDR3 region has 14 residues. Looked up from germline, CDR1 is MNHEY and CDR2 is SMNVEV (reference sequence). CDR3: CASSPQVRNSPLHF.

The chain combines TRBV6-2 or TRBV6-3 with TRBJ2-7; the D call from TCRdb, TRBD2, cannot be confirmed without DNA. Germline-derived CDR1 and CDR2 are MNHEY and SVGEGT. This CDR3 has 14 amino acids. CDR3 region: CASTPGLEAYEQYF.

The gene calls are TRBV7-2 and TRBJ2-7; the TCRdb call, TRBD2, lacks DNA for checking. CDR1 and CDR2 (germline): SGHTA, FQGNSA. This CDR3 is built from 14 residues. CDR3 loop: CASSLIGTTYEQYF.

The chain is built from TRBV4-1 and TRBJ2-7; the TCRdb D gene call, TRBD1, has no DNA to confirm it. This CDR3 spans 14 amino acids. Germline-derived CDR1 and CDR2 are MGHRA and YSYEKL. CDR3 sequence: CASSPQPTGGEQYF.

The J gene is TRBJ1-2, the V gene TRBV27. Germline assignment: CDR1 MNHEY and CDR2 SMNVEV (reference sequence). The CDR3 loop spans 20 amino acids. CDR3 loop: CASSLSKSNPRTYPRDGYTF.

The chain employs TRBV7-2 and TRBJ2-2; lacking DNA, the TRBD2 call made by TCRdb goes unchecked. This CDR3 has 12 amino acids. The V gene's germline CDR1 is SGHTA and CDR2 FQGNSA. This CDR3 reads CASSFSAGELFF. The variable domain in full, completed from reference TRBV7-2 and TRBJ2-2, reads GAGVSQSPSNKVTEKGKDVELRCDPISGHTALYWYRQSLGQGLEFLIYFQGNSAPDKSGLPSDRFSAERTGGSVSTLTIQRTQQEDSAVYLCASSFSAGELFFGEGSRLTVL.

The chain has TRBV27 and TRBJ1-1. CDR1 and CDR2 (germline): MNHEY, SMNVEV (reference sequence). CDR3 length: 14 residues. The CDR3 loop is CASSLLGLNTEAFF.

V is TRBV12-3 or TRBV12-4 and J is TRBJ2-1; TCRdb lists TRBD1, though no DNA is available to test this call. The CDR3 contains 15 residues. CDR3 protein: CASSLTDGVENEQFF.